Included here is one TCR beta chain sequence, with context. What it binds is unknown. This sample is drawn from a study of shared clonotypes between healthy human individuals. Whole-study findings and limits: Generally, naive subsets came out with larger estimated richness than memory subsets. Clonotypes shared by all four sorted-subset donors had higher generation probabilities than non-shared clonotypes. A handful of donors shared 4.5% to 6.5% of their naive CD4 clonotypes.

Some clones are missing from TCRdb's copy, which holds only in-frame ones; the method was immunoSEQ multiplex PCR. This sample carries about 2,500,000 clones, approximately 94% of them seen once, and the ten largest clones take over 0.12%. CDR3 size: 17 residues. Germline lookup yields CDR1 SGHTA and CDR2 FQGNSA. V lost 1 base, J lost 2 bases, and 17 bases lay in between. CD4+ cells were split into CD45RA+ naive and CD45RA-negative memory subsets. The sequenced sample consisted of naive CD4+ T cells sorted from blood. The sample's subset: CD45RA+ positively selected. This TCR came from a man younger than 30 in good health. J is TRBJ1-2 and V is TRBV7-2; D is possibly TRBD1 (5 bases). CDR3 residues: CASSLVPGFYSNYGYTF. The CDR3 DNA reads as TGTGCCAGCAGCTTAGTCCCAGGGTTCTACTCCAACTATGGCTACACCTTC.